This TCR beta chain is drawn from a study of T cells after yellow fever vaccination. Study results and caveats: CD4 and CD8 compartments shared a small share of clonotypes.

V shed 4 bases, J shed 2 bases, and the junction held 6 bases outside the gene matches. The length of the CDR3 is 14 residues. Germline CDR1 is SGHRS and CDR2 is YFSETQ. This clonotype was seen more than once but under ten times. The antigen remains undetermined. Conversion of TCR transcripts into cDNA relied on 5'RACE template switching, which added a universal primer site and UMIs. TCRdb re-called the 5' RACE reads with MiXCR, one entry per CDR3 protein. The sample yields roughly 330,000 distinct CDR3 sequences, 6.8% seen once. The input for sequencing was PBMCs, taken roughly 47 days after the first yellow fever vaccination. This rearrangement joins TRBV5-1 to TRBJ2-7; 7 bases align to TRBD1. This clonotype was sampled from a man aged 18 to 30 who received the YFV17D yellow fever vaccine. In DNA form, the CDR3 reads TGCGCCAGCAGCGGCCGGGACAGAGCCTACGAGCAGTACTTC. Translated: CASSGRDRAYEQYF.